These 27 T cell receptor beta chains came from one sample sequenced in a study of shared clonotypes between healthy human individuals. Repertoires were generated with immunoSEQ multiplex PCR, while TCRdb's copy carries only in-frame clones and drops some. The repertoire includes 1.4 million or so clones, 98% to 99% of them detected once, and 0.36% sits in the top ten. Material for sequencing was naive CD4+ T cells sorted from blood. Subset given: CD45RA+ positively selected. The receptors derive from a man aged 30-40 years in good health.

J is TRBJ1-2 and V is TRBV7-8, with 7 bases lining up with TRBD1. The CDR3 is 13 residues long. J was trimmed by 4 bases and V by 5 bases; bases with no gene match: 4. CDR1 is SGHVS, CDR2 FQNEAQ, per germline. The CDR3 DNA follows: TGTGCCAGCAGCGTGGGACAGCCCTATGGCTACACCTTC. Translation: CASSVGQPYGYTF.

The chain joins TRBV25-1 to TRBJ1-1; TRBD1 aligns across 7 bases. Trimming took 0 bases from V and 4 from J; bases not matched to a gene: 8. CDR3 size: 16 residues. Germline lookup yields CDR1 MGHDK and CDR2 SYGVNS. The DNA for the CDR3 is TGTGCCAGCAGTGAATACCCACAGGGGATGAGCACTGAAGCTTTCTTT. Translation gives CASSEYPQGMSTEAFF.

J is TRBJ2-7 and V is TRBV25-1; 12 bases fit TRBD1. The CDR3 sequence is 15 residues long. Per the germline V gene, CDR1 is MGHDK and CDR2 is SYGVNS. J lost 7 bases, V lost 0 bases, and 4 bases had no gene match. The CDR3 bases are TGTGCCAGCAGTGAATATGGGACAGGGGGCTTTGAGCAGTACTTC. Its translation is CASSEYGTGGFEQYF.

This chain connects TRBV5-1 to TRBJ2-3; unclear D gene. Trimming left V 1 base short and J 5 bases short, with 5 bases between. The CDR3 loop spans 12 amino acids. Germline CDR1 SGHRS, CDR2 YFSETQ. CDR3 nucleotides: TGCGCCAGCAGCTTGACCGGAGATACGCAGTATTTT. Its translation is CASSLTGDTQYF. Full variable domain (outside the CDR3, taken from reference TRBV5-1 and TRBJ2-3): KAGVTQTPRYLIKTRGQQVTLSCSPISGHRSVSWYQQTPGQGLQFLFEYFSETQRNKGNFPGRFSGRQFSNSRSEMNVSTLELGDSALYLCASSLTGDTQYFGPGTRLTVL.

The rearrangement joins TRBV5-1 to TRBJ2-7, with D possibly TRBD1 on 6 matching bases. The ends were cut back, 2 bases at V and 6 bases at J, with 9 bases in the middle. This CDR3 spans 12 amino acids. Germline CDR1 and CDR2: SGHRS and YFSETQ. The CDR3 DNA is TGCGCCAGCAGCTTACAGGGAATCGAGCAGTACTTC. Its protein product is CASSLQGIEQYF.

The V gene is TRBV15, the J gene TRBJ2-3, with 8 bases lining up with TRBD2. Germline trimming cut 3 bases from V and 4 bases from J; bases unmatched to any gene: 9. Per the germline V gene, CDR1 is LNHNV and CDR2 is YYDKDF (reference sequence). This CDR3 is built from 16 residues. The CDR3 is CATSRGAGGLSDTQYF. The CDR3 DNA sequence: TGTGCCACCAGCAGGGGGGCGGGGGGCTTATCAGATACGCAGTATTTT. The whole variable domain, remainder taken from reference TRBV15 and TRBJ2-3, is DAMVIQNPRYQVTQFGKPVTLSCSQTLNHNVMYWYQQKSSQAPKLLFHYYDKDFNNEADTPDNFQSRRPNTSFCFLDIRSPGLGDTAMYLCATSRGAGGLSDTQYFGPGTRLTVL.

The rearrangement uses TRBV2 and TRBJ2-1; TRBD2 matches at 10 bases. The CDR3 is 15 amino acids. The junction had 7 bases not matched to a gene; V was cut back by 3 bases and J by 8 bases. Germline CDR1 and CDR2: SNHLY and FYNNEI. The chain's CDR3 is CASSDASGSVHEQFF. The DNA for the CDR3 is TGTGCCAGCAGTGACGCTAGCGGGAGTGTCCATGAGCAGTTCTTC.

The gene calls are TRBV5-4 and TRBJ2-7, with 9 positions matching TRBD1. CDR3 length: 15 residues. J was trimmed by 1 base and V by 2 bases; bases with no gene match: 4. From germline, CDR1 is SGHNT and CDR2 YYREEE (reference sequence). Here the CDR3 reads CASSFGQGQSYEQYF. CDR3 nucleotides: TGTGCCAGCAGCTTCGGACAGGGGCAATCCTACGAGCAGTACTTC. Combining the CDR3 with reference TRBV5-4 and TRBJ2-7 gives the whole variable domain ETGVTQSPTHLIKTRGQQVTLRCSSQSGHNTVSWYQQALGQGPQFIFQYYREEENGRGNFPPRFSGLQFPNYSSELNVNALELDDSALYLCASSFGQGQSYEQYFGPGTRLTVT.

The rearrangement uses TRBV25-1 and TRBJ1-1; weak D call: TRBD1 (6 bases). The CDR3 is 15 amino acids. CDR1 is MGHDK and CDR2 is SYGVNS in the germline V gene. V dropped 6 bases and J dropped 2 bases, with 16 bases sitting between them. The CDR3 DNA sequence: TGTGCCAGCAGCGTAAAGTGGGGGCAAAACACTGAAGCTTTCTTT. Its protein is CASSVKWGQNTEAFF.

V usage is TRBV10-3 and J usage is TRBJ1-3, with D perhaps TRBD1 (6 bases). Germline lookup yields CDR1 ENHRY and CDR2 SYGVKD. This CDR3 region has 14 residues. V was shortened by 5 bases and J by 2 bases, with 10 bases between the two germline ends. CDR3 sequence reads: CAISKQGTGNTIYF. CDR3 in DNA: TGTGCCATCAGTAAACAGGGAACTGGAAACACCATATATTTT.

The chain recombines TRBV19 with TRBJ1-2, with D unclear. CDR1 LNHDA and CDR2 SQIVND come from the germline V gene (reference sequence). The V gene lost 7 bases and the J gene lost 8 bases, with 14 bases spanning the gap. The CDR3 runs 12 residues. The CDR3 region has the DNA TGTGCCAGTACCTCGGATCTGAGGGGCTACACCTTC. It codes for CASTSDLRGYTF.

The gene calls are TRBV11-2 and TRBJ2-7; 9 bases are shared with TRBD2. Germline lookup yields CDR1 SGHAT and CDR2 FQNNGV. The CDR3 is 17 amino acids. V lost 2 bases to trimming and J lost 4 bases; unmatched junction nucleotides: 12. The CDR3 DNA reads as TGTGCCAGCAGCTTACGACCGATCTTAGCGGGAGTTTACGAGCAGTACTTC. Residues: CASSLRPILAGVYEQYF. Using reference TRBV11-2 and TRBJ2-7 for the parts outside the CDR3, the full variable domain is EAGVAQSPRYKIIEKRQSVAFWCNPISGHATLYWYQQILGQGPKLLIQFQNNGVVDDSQLPKDRFSAERLKGVDSTLKIQPAKLEDSAVYLCASSLRPILAGVYEQYFGPGTRLTVT.

V is TRBV10-1 and J is TRBJ2-5; D unresolved. There are 14 residues in the CDR3. The V end lost 9 bases, the J end lost 1 base, and 15 bases lay between the germline ends. From germline, CDR1 is WNHNN and CDR2 SYGVQD (reference sequence). The CDR3 loop is CARGGKKCQETQYF. Here the CDR3 DNA reads TGCGCCAGGGGTGGGAAGAAGTGCCAAGAGACCCAGTACTTC.

The rearrangement uses TRBV18 and TRBJ2-2, with TRBD2 matching over 13 bases. Germline CDR1 is KGHSH and CDR2 is LQKENI. The CDR3 is 17 residues long. V shed 3 bases and J 2 bases; nucleotides not matched to a gene: 3. The CDR3 protein is CASSPGLAGLNTGELFF. The CDR3, as DNA: TGTGCCAGCTCACCGGGACTAGCGGGACTTAACACCGGGGAGCTGTTTTTT.

In DNA, the CDR3 is TGTGCCAGCAGGGGGACAGGGCAAGGCTACACCTTC. It yields the protein CASRGTGQGYTF. The chain links TRBV5-4 to TRBJ1-2; TRBD1 matches at 9 bases. Germline CDR1 reads SGHNT; CDR2 reads YYREEE (reference sequence). The CDR3 contains 12 residues. The V segment lost 5 bases and the J segment 8 bases; nucleotides outside the gene matches: 4.

The chain carries TRBV5-1 and TRBJ2-5; the D gene could be TRBD1 or TRBD2 (5 bases each). This CDR3 is built from 15 residues. CDR1 is SGHRS, CDR2 YFSETQ, per germline. V lost 4 bases, J lost 2 bases, and 15 bases lay in between. The DNA of the CDR3 is TGCGCCAGCAGCGAACTAACTAGGACACAAGAGACCCAGTACTTC. Protein sequence: CASSELTRTQETQYF.

This chain links TRBV19 with TRBJ1-1, with D unresolved. In germline, CDR1 is LNHDA, CDR2 SQIVND (reference sequence). The ends were cut back, 2 bases at V and 2 bases at J, with 12 bases in the middle. CDR3 length: 15 residues. The CDR3 DNA reads as TGTGCCAGTAGTATAAGGGCGACTTCCAACACTGAAGCTTTCTTT. Its protein product is CASSIRATSNTEAFF.

V usage is TRBV18 and J usage is TRBJ2-2, with TRBD1 matching over 7 bases. Germline values: CDR1 KGHSH, CDR2 LQKENI. The CDR3 has 15 amino acids. V trimming: 3 bases; J trimming: 5 bases; junction bases outside the gene matches: 6. The CDR3 here is CASSPLTGTTGELFF. The CDR3 DNA reads TGTGCCAGCTCACCTTTGACAGGGACGACCGGGGAGCTGTTTTTT.

The V and J genes are TRBV5-4 and TRBJ2-7; 8 bases are shared with TRBD2. The CDR3 is made up of 15 amino acids. Trimming at V came to 2 bases and at J to 0 bases, leaving 4 bases not matched to a gene. Germline loops: CDR1 SGHNT, CDR2 YYREEE (reference sequence). This chain's CDR3 is CASSLPAGASYEQYF. For the CDR3, the DNA is TGTGCCAGCAGCTTACCAGCGGGAGCCTCCTACGAGCAGTACTTC. The full variable domain, rest sourced from reference TRBV5-4 and TRBJ2-7, is ETGVTQSPTHLIKTRGQQVTLRCSSQSGHNTVSWYQQALGQGPQFIFQYYREEENGRGNFPPRFSGLQFPNYSSELNVNALELDDSALYLCASSLPAGASYEQYFGPGTRLTVT.

Of note for this clone: This sample includes further DNA sequences coding for the same CDR3. V usage is TRBV15 and J usage is TRBJ1-5; the match to TRBD1 covers 9 bases. The germline CDR1 and CDR2 sequences are LNHNV and YYDKDF (reference sequence). J was trimmed by 6 bases and V by 5 bases; bases with no gene match: 2. This CDR3 is built from 13 residues. The CDR3: CATSLTGGQPQHF. Written as DNA, the CDR3 is TGTGCCACCAGCCTGACAGGGGGTCAGCCCCAGCATTTT.

The chain has TRBV18 and TRBJ2-7; 7 bases line up with TRBD2. The V gene end was trimmed by 4 bases and the J gene end by 4 bases; junction bases not matched to a gene: 7. Germline loops: CDR1 KGHSH, CDR2 LQKENI. The CDR3 is 14 residues long. CDR3 in amino acids: CASSRAGAGYEQYF. CDR3 in DNA: TGTGCCAGCTCACGGGCGGGAGCGGGGTACGAGCAGTACTTC.

The chain combines TRBV25-1 with TRBJ2-5, with 11 nucleotides matching TRBD2. The CDR3 has 17 residues. With V trimmed by 2 bases and J by 5 bases, 10 bases remained unmatched. Germline lookup yields CDR1 MGHDK and CDR2 SYGVNS. CDR3 sequence reads: CASSERSSGRHRETQYF. In DNA form, the CDR3 reads TGTGCCAGCAGTGAAAGGTCTAGCGGGAGGCATCGGGAGACCCAGTACTTC.

The J gene is TRBJ1-2, the V gene TRBV18; D might be TRBD1 (6 bases). The CDR3 length is 14 residues. Germline V gene sequence: CDR1 KGHSH, CDR2 LQKENI. The V gene lost 3 bases and the J gene lost 8 bases, with 16 bases spanning the gap. The CDR3 sequence: CASSPRTAPGGYTF. CDR3 DNA: TGTGCCAGCTCACCCCGGACAGCCCCCGGAGGCTACACCTTC.

The chain carries TRBV5-5 and TRBJ2-1; 7 bases are shared with TRBD2. The germline gives CDR1 SGHKS, CDR2 YYEKEE (reference sequence). V was pared by 6 bases and J by 9 bases, with 18 bases of the junction left unmatched. The CDR3 is made up of 16 amino acids. The CDR3 nucleotides are TGTGCCAGCACCCTCGCGCCGGGACTATCCGGGGGTGAGCAGTTCTTC. It codes for CASTLAPGLSGGEQFF.

This sequence joins TRBV30 and TRBJ2-3, with D hard to call. CDR1 GTSNPN and CDR2 SVGIG come from the germline V gene (reference sequence). V lost 5 bases and J 3 bases, leaving 15 bases between the germline ends. This CDR3 region has 14 residues. CDR3 in DNA: TGTGCCTGGGGATTACTATTTAAGACAGATACGCAGTATTTT. Protein sequence: CAWGLLFKTDTQYF.

The rearrangement joins TRBV10-3 to TRBJ2-3; TRBD2 might be the D (5 bases). CDR3 length: 16 amino acids. CDR1 ENHRY and CDR2 SYGVKD come from the germline V gene. V lost 0 bases, J lost 1 base, and 11 bases lay in between. The CDR3 loop reads CAISESMEVGTDTQYF. DNA for the CDR3: TGTGCCATCAGTGAGTCGATGGAGGTGGGCACAGATACGCAGTATTTT.

This sequence joins TRBV6-5 and TRBJ2-2; 12 bases agree with TRBD2. The germline V gene encodes CDR1 MNHEY and CDR2 SVGAGI. V shed 8 bases and J 6 bases; nucleotides not matched to a gene: 7. The CDR3 runs 15 residues. CDR3 residues: CASSPASGRAGELFF. CDR3 DNA sequence: TGTGCCAGCTCCCCGGCTAGCGGGAGGGCCGGGGAGCTGTTTTTT.